Listed below are T cell receptor beta chains from one sample, sequenced in a study of identical twins. TCRdb recomputed calls from the 5' RACE reads with MiXCR, one row per CDR3 protein. This sample has under 250,000 distinct CDR3 sequences, with over 8% found just once. The specimen sequenced was memory (CD45RO+) T cells sorted from blood. The source is a woman under 30 in good health. Both conserved end residues are part of each CDR3. The D gene is left open where the match is weak. Clone size appears in some rows only: once, few, many, or a class for an expanded clone.

v_gene: TRBV7-9; abundance: many; d_gene: -; j_gene: TRBJ2-1; CDR3nt: TGTGCCAGCAGCCCGACCGGCGTGGGAAAGTTCTTC; CDR3aa: CASSPTGVGKFF
v_gene: TRBV3-1; abundance: -; d_gene: TRBD1; j_gene: TRBJ2-7; CDR3nt: TGTGCCAGCAGCCAGTGGGGGACAGGGGATTACGAGCAGTACTTC; CDR3aa: CASSQWGTGDYEQYF
v_gene: TRBV14; abundance: -; d_gene: TRBD2; j_gene: TRBJ2-1; CDR3nt: TGTGCCAGCACCCCCTTGTATCCGGCGGGGGGCGATGAGCAGTTCTTC; CDR3aa: CASTPLYPAGGDEQFF
v_gene: TRBV5-1; abundance: many; d_gene: -; j_gene: TRBJ1-2; CDR3nt: TGCGCCAGCAGCCCGGACGGAACTAACTATGGCTACACCTTC; CDR3aa: CASSPDGTNYGYTF
v_gene: TRBV12-3/TRBV12-4; abundance: few; d_gene: -; j_gene: TRBJ1-2; CDR3nt: TGTGCCAGCAGTCTTAGGGGTCCAGGTGGCTACACCTTC; CDR3aa: CASSLRGPGGYTF
v_gene: TRBV11-2; abundance: few; d_gene: TRBD2; j_gene: TRBJ2-5; CDR3nt: TGTGCCAGCAGCCCCTACGGGCTAGCGGGGCGAGGGGCAGAGACCCAGTACTTC; CDR3aa: CASSPYGLAGRGAETQYF
v_gene: TRBV2; abundance: many; d_gene: -; j_gene: TRBJ2-1; CDR3nt: TGTGCCAGCAGTGACCTTCTGGACTACTCCTACAATGAGCAGTTCTTC; CDR3aa: CASSDLLDYSYNEQFF
v_gene: TRBV9; abundance: few; d_gene: -; j_gene: TRBJ2-3; CDR3nt: TGTGCCAGCAGTGCTAGCTCTTGGGGCTATGATACGCAGTATTTT; CDR3aa: CASSASSWGYDTQYF
v_gene: TRBV6-1; abundance: few; d_gene: TRBD1; j_gene: TRBJ2-7; CDR3nt: TGTGCCAGCAGTGAGGACAGGGACACCTACGAGCAGTACTTC; CDR3aa: CASSEDRDTYEQYF
v_gene: TRBV27; abundance: many; d_gene: -; j_gene: TRBJ2-2; CDR3nt: TGTGCCAGCAGGGGCAAAGCGAACACCGGGGAGCTGTTTTTT; CDR3aa: CASRGKANTGELFF
v_gene: TRBV30; abundance: -; d_gene: -; j_gene: TRBJ2-5; CDR3nt: TGTGCCTGGAGTGTAAGGGCGAGAAGGGAGACCCAGTACTTC; CDR3aa: CAWSVRARRETQYF
v_gene: TRBV5-6; abundance: few; d_gene: -; j_gene: TRBJ1-4; CDR3nt: TGTGCCAGCAGCCTCAGAGTCCCGGAAAAACTGTTTTTT; CDR3aa: CASSLRVPEKLFF
v_gene: TRBV10-3; abundance: many; d_gene: TRBD1; j_gene: TRBJ2-7; CDR3nt: TGTGCCCTCGCGAGGACAGGGGGCTCGGGGCAGTACTTC; CDR3aa: CALARTGGSGQYF